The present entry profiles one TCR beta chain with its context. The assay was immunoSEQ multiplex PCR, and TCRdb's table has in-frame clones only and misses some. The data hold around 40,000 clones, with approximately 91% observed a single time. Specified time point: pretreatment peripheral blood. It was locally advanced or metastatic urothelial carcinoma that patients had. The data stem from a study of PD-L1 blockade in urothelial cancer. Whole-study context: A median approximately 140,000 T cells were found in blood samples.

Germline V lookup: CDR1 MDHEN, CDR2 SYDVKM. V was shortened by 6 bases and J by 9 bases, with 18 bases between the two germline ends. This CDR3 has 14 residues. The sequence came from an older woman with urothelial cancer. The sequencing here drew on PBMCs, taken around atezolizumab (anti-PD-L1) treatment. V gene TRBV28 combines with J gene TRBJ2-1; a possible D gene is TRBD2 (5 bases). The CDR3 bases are TGTGCCAGCAGGCCGGGGTCTAGGGCAGGTGAGCAGTTCTTC. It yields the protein CASRPGSRAGEQFF.